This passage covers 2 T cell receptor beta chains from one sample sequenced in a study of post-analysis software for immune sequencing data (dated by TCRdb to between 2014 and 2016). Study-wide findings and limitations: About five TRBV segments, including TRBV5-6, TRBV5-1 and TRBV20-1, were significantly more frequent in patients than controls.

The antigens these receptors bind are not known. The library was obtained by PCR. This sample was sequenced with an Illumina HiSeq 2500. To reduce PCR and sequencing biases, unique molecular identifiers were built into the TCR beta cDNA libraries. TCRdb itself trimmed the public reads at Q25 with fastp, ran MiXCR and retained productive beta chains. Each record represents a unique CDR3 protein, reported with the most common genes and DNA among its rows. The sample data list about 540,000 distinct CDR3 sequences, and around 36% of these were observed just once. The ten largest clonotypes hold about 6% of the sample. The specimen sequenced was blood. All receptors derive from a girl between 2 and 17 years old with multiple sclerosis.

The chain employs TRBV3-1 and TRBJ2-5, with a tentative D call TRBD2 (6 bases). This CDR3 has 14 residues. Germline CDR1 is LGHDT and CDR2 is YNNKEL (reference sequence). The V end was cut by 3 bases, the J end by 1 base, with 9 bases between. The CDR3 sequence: CASSQRAGQETQYF. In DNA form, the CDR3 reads TGTGCCAGCAGCCAGAGAGCGGGCCAAGAGACCCAGTACTTC.

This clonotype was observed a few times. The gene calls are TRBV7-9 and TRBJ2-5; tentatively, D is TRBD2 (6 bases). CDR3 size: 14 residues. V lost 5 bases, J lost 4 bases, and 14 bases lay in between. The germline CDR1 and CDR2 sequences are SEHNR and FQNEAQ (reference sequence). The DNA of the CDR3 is TGTGCCAGCAGCCCTGGGACTCCCGCAGAGACCCAGTACTTC. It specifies CASSPGTPAETQYF.